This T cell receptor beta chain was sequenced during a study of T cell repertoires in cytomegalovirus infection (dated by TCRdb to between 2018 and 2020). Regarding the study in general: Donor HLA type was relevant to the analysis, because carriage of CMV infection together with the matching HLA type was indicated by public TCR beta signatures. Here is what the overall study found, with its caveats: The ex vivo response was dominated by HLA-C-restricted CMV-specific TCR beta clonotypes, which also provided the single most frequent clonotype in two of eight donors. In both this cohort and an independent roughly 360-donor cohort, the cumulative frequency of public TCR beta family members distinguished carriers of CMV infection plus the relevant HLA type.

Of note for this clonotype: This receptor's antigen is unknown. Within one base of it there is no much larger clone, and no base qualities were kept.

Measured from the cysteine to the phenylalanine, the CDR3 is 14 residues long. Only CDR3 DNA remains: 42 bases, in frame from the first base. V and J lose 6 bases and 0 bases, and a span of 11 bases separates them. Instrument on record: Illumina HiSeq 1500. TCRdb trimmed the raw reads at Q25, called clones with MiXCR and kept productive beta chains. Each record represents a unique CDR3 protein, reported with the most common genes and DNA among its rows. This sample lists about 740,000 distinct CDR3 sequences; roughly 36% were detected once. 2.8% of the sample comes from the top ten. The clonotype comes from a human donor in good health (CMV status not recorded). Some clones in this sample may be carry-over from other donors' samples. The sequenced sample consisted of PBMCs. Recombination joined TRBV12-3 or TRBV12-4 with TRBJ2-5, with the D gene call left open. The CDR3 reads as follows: CASSPRQDQETQYF. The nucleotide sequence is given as TGTGCCAGCAGCCCCCGACAAGACCAAGAGACCCAGTACTTC.